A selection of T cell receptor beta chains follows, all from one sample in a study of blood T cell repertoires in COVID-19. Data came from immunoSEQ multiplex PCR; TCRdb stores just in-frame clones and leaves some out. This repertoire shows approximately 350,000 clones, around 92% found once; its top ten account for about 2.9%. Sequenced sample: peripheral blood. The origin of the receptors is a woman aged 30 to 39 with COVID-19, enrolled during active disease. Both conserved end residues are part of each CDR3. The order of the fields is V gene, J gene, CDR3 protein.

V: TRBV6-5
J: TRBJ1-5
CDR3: CASSNRVNQPQHF

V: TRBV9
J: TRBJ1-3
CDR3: CASSPLGTGAGNTIYF

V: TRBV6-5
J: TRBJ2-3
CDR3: CASSYGRAPTDTQYF

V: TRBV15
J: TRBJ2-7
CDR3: CATSRDRGSYEQYF

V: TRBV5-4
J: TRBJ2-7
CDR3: CASSLEAGGPTEQYF

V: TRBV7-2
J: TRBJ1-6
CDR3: CASSLASGSNSPLHF

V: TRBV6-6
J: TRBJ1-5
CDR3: CASSRNFIPTGSNQPQHF

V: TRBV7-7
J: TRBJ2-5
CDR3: CASSLGTSGGETQYF

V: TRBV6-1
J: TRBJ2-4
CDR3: CASSEQNIQYF

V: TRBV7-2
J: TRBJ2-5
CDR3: CASSSVIQVETQYF

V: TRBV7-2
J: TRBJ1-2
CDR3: CASSPGTQNYGYTF

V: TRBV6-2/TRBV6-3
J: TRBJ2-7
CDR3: CASSGTPYEQYF

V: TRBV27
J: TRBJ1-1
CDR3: CASSPHRENTEAFF

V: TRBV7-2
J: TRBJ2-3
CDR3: CASSLDRSSGRAKQYF